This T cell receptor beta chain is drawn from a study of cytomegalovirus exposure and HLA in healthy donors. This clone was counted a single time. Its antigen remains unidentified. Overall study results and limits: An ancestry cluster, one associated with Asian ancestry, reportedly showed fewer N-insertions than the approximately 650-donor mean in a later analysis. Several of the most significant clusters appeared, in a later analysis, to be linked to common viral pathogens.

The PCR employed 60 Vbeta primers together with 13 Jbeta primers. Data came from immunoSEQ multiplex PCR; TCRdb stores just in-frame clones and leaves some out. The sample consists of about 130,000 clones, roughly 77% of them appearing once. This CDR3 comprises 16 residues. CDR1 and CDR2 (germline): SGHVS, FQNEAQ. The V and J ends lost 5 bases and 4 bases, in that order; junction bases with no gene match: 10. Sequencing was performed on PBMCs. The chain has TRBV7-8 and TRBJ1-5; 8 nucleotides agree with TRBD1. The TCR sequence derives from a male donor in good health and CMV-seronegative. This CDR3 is CASSTLRTGRNQPQHF. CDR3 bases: TGTGCCAGCAGCACCCTAAGGACAGGGCGAAATCAGCCCCAGCATTTT.